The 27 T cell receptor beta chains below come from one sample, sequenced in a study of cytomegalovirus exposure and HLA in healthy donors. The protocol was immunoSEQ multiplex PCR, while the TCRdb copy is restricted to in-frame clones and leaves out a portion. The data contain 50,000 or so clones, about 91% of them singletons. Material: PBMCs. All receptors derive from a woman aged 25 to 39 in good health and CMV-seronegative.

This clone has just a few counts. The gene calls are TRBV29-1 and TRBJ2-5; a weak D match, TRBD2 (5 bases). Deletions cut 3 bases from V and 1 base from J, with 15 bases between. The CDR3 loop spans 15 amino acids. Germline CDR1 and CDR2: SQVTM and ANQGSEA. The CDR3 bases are TGCAGCGTTGAGAGGGTTTTCCCGGGCCAAGAGACCCAGTACTTC. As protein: CSVERVFPGQETQYF.

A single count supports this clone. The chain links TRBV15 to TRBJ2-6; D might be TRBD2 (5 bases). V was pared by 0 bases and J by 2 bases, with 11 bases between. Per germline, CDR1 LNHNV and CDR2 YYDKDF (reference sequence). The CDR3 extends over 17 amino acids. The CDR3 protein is CATSRDQFGAGANVLTF. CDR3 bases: TGTGCCACCAGCAGAGATCAATTCGGGGCTGGGGCCAACGTCCTGACTTTC.

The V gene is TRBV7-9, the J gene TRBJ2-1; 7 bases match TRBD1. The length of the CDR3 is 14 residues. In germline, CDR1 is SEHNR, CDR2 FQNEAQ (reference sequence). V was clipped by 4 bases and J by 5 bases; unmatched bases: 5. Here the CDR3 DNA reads TGTGCCAGCAGCTCCGGGACAGAGGACAATGAGCAGTTCTTC. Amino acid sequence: CASSSGTEDNEQFF.

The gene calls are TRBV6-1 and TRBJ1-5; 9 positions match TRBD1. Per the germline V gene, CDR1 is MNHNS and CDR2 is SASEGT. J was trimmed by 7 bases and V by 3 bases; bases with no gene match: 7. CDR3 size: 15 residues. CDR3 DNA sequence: TGTGCCAGCAGTGAGGGGGACAGGGCCGGACAGCCCCAGCATTTT. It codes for CASSEGDRAGQPQHF.

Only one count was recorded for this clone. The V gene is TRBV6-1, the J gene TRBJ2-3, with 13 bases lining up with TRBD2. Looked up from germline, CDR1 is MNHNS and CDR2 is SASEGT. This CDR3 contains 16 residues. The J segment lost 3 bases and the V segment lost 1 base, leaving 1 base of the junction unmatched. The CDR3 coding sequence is TGTGCCAGCAGTGAAGGACTAGCGGGAGGAACAGATACGCAGTATTTT. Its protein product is CASSEGLAGGTDTQYF.

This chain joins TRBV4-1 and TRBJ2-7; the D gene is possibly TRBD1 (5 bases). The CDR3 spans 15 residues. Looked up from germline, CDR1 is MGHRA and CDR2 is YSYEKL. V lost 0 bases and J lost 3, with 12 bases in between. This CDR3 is CASSQEIRTYYEQYF. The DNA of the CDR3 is TGCGCCAGCAGCCAAGAAATACGGACATACTACGAGCAGTACTTC.

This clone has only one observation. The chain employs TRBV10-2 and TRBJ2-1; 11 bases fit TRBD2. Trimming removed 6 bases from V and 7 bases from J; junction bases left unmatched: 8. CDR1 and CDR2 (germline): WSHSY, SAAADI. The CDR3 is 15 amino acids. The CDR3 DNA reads TGCGCCAGCAGACCTACTAGCGGGAGTACGAATGAGCAGTTCTTC. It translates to CASRPTSGSTNEQFF.

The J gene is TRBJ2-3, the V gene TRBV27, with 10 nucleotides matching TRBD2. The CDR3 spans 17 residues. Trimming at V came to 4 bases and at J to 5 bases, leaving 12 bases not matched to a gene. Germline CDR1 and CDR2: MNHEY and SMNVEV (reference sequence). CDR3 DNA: TGTGCCAGCAGTTGGTCTAGCGGGAGTCTCGGCCAAGATACGCAGTATTTT. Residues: CASSWSSGSLGQDTQYF.

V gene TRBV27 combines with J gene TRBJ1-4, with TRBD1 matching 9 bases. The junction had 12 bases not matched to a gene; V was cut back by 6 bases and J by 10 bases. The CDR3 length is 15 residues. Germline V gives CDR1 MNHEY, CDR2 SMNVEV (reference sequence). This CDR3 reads CASSPAGQGNGKLFF. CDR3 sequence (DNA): TGTGCCAGCAGCCCGGCGGGACAGGGAAACGGAAAACTGTTTTTT.

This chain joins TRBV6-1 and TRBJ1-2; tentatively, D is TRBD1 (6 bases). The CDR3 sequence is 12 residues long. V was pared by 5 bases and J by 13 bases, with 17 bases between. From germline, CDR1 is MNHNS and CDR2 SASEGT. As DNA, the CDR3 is TGTGCCAGCAGTCTCCACCCGACAGGTTTCACCTTC. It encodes CASSLHPTGFTF.

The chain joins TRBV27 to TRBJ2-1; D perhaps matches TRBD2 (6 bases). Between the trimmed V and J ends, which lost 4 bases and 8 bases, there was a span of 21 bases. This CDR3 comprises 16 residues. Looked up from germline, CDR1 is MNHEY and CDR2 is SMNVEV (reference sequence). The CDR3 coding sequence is TGTGCCAGCAGTTCTCGGGTTCGGAGGGGTGGGGATGAGCAGTTCTTC. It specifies CASSSRVRRGGDEQFF.

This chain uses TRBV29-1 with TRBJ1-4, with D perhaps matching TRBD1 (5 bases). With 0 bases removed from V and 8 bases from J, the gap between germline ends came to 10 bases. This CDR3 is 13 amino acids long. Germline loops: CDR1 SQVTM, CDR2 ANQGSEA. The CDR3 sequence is CSVEETAREKLFF. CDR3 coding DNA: TGCAGCGTTGAAGAGACAGCGAGGGAAAAACTGTTTTTT.

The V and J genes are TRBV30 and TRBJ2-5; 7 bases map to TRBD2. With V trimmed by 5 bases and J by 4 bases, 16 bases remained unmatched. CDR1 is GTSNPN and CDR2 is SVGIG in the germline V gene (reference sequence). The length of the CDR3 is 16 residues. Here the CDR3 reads CAWGTLGRESGETQYF. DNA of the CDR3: TGTGCCTGGGGTACCTTGGGGAGGGAATCAGGAGAGACCCAGTACTTC.

The CDR3 protein is CASSLSSYEQYF. The CDR3 bases are TGTGCCAGCAGTCTCAGCTCCTACGAGCAGTACTTC. V and J are TRBV6-1 and TRBJ2-7; D unresolved. Looked up from germline, CDR1 is MNHNS and CDR2 is SASEGT. The CDR3 is made up of 12 amino acids. Trimming stripped 5 bases from V and 0 bases from J, with 5 bases between.

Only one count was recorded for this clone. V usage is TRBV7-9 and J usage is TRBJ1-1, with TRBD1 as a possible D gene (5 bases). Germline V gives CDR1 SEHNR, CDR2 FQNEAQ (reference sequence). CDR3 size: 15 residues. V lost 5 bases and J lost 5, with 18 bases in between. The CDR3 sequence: CASSPFDSQVTEAFF. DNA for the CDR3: TGTGCCAGCAGCCCCTTTGACAGTCAGGTGACTGAAGCTTTCTTT.

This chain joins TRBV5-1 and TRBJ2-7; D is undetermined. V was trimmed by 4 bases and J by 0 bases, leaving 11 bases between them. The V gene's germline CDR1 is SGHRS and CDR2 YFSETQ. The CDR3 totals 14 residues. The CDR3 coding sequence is TGCGCCAGCAGCCGAAGAGGAATCTCCTACGAGCAGTACTTC. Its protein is CASSRRGISYEQYF.

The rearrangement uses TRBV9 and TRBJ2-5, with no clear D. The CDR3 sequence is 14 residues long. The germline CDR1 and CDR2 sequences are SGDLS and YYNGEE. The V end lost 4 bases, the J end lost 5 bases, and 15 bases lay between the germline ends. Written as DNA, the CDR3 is TGTGCCAGCAGCCCCGGATTGATGCGGGAGACCCAGTACTTC. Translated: CASSPGLMRETQYF.

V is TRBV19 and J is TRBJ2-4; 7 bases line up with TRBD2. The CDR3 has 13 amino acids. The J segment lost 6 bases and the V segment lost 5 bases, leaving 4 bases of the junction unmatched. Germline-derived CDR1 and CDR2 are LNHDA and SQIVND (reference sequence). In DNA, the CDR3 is TGTGCCAGTAGTTCCCGCGGGGGAAACATTCAGTACTTC. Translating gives CASSSRGGNIQYF.

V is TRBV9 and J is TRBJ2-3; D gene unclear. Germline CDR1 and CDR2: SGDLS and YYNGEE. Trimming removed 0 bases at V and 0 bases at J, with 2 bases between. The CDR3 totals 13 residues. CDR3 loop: CASSVVSTDTQYF. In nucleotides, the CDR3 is TGTGCCAGCAGCGTAGTAAGCACAGATACGCAGTATTTT.

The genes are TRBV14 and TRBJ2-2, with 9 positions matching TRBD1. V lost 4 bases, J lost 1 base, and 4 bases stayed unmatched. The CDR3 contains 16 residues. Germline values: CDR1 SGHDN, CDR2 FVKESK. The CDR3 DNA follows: TGTGCCAGCAGCCTTCAGGACAGGGGGAACACCGGGGAGCTGTTTTTT. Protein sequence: CASSLQDRGNTGELFF.

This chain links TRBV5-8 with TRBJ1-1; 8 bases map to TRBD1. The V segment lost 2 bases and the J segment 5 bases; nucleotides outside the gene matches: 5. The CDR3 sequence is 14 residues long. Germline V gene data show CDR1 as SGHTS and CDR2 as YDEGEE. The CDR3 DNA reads TGTGCCAGCAGCTTTCAGGGGGCGAGAACTGAAGCTTTCTTT. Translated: CASSFQGARTEAFF.

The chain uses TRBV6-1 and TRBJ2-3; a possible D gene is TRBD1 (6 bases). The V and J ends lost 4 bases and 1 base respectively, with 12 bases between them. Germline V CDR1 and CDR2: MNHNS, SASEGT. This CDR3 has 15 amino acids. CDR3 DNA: TGTGCCAGCAGTGCCCTGGACAGACGCACAGATACGCAGTATTTT. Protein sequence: CASSALDRRTDTQYF.

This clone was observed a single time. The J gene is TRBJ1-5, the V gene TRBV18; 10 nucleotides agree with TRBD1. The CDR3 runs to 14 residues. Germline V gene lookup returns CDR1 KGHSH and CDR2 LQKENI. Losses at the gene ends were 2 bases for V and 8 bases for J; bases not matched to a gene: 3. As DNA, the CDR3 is TGTGCCAGCTCACCAGGGACAGGGGAAAAGCCCCAGCATTTT. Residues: CASSPGTGEKPQHF.

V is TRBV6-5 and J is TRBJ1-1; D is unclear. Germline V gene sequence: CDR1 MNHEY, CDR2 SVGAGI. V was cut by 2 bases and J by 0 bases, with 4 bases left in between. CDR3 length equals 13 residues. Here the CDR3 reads CASSYIMNTEAFF. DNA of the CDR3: TGTGCCAGCAGTTACATAATGAACACTGAAGCTTTCTTT.

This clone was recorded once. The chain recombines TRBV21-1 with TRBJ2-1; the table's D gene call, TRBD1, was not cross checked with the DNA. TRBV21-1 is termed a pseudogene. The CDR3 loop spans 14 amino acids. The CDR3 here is CASSSWDSLNEQFF. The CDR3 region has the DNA TGTGCCAGCAGCAGTTGGGACAGCCTAAATGAGCAGTTCTTC.

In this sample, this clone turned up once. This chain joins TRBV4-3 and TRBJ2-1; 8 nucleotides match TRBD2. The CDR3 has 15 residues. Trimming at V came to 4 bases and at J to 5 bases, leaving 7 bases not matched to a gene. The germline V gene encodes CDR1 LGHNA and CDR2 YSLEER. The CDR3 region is CASSRDGTRHNEQFF. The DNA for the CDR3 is TGCGCCAGCAGCCGAGACGGGACTAGACACAATGAGCAGTTCTTC.

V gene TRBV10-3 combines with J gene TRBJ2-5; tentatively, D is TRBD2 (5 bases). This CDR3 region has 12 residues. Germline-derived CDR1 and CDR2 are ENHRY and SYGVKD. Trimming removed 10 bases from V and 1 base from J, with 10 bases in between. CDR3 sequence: CATRGVQETQYF. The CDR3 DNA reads TGTGCCACACGGGGAGTCCAAGAGACCCAGTACTTC.